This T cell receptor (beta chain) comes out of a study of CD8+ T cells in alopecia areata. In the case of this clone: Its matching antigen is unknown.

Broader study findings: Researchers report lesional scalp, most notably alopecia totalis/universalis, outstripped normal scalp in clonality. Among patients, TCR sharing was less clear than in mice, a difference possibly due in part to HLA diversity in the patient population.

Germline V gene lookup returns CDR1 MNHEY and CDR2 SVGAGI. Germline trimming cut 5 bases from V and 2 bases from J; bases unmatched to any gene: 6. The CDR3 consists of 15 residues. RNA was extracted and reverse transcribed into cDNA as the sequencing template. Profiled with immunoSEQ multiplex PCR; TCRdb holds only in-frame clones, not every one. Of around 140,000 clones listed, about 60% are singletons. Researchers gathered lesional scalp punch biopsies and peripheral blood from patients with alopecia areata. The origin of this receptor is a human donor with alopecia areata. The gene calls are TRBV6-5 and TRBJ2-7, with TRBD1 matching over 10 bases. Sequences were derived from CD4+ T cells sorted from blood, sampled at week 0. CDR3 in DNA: TGTGCCAGCAGTACCCGGGACAGGGGCACCTACGAGCAGTACTTC. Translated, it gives CASSTRDRGTYEQYF.